The present entry profiles one T cell receptor (beta chain) with its context. The antigen it recognizes is unknown. No base quality information exists; no much larger clone differs at one position. The meaning of the sample's time point label: about 28 days (+/-7) after the second vaccine dose. AZD1222 recipients whose second dose came at about 4 weeks and those whose second dose came at about 12 weeks were combined into one group, since spike-specific TCR depth and breadth did not differ between the two schedules. Vaccinee samples came from UK trials COV001 and COV002, including a single-blind randomized controlled phase 2/3 trial of AZD1222 (ChAdOx1 nCoV-19) in healthy adults. Trial participant PBMC samples were collected at day 0 and day 28 after the second dose for TCRbeta chain sequencing. This sample was included in a study of T cell responses to AZD1222 COVID-19 vaccine (dated by TCRdb to 2020 to 2023). With respect to the entire study: TCR sequencing covered 230 to 250 trial participants: roughly 200 given two doses of AZD1222 and approximately 25 given two doses of MenACWY control vaccine. Trial participants were enrolled by age into subgroups of 18-55, 56-69 and 70-plus years, and approximately 150, 30 and 60 TCR-sequenced participants, respectively, were included in these subgroups. General study outcomes and caveats: Participants were mostly white British and included more females than males, and it was suggested by the authors that clonal diversity may have been underestimated. The whole spike protein was spanned by vaccine-associated CD4 TCRs, and dominant responses were seen in regions 160-218 and 743-854. No day 14 peak-response samples were available, so repertoires were characterized only after the peak T cell response. The 56-69-year group was small, and its depth increase did not reach significance, likely because of low power. A significant rise in spike-specific TCR breadth and depth was observed after two AZD1222 doses relative to day 0 and relative to MenACWY recipients. Conclusions about previously exposed vaccinees were limited because only six or seven AZD1222 recipients were SARS-CoV-2 seropositive at baseline. Epitopes outside the regions mutated in the B.1.351 and B.1.1.7 variants were reportedly recognized by nearly half of the unique spike-specific TCRs.

The CDR3 regions of human TCRbeta chains were analyzed by immunosequencing. The authors' analysis ran thus. Repertoire TCRs were checked for matches against a reference library of SARS-CoV-2-specific TCRs that had been generated using the MIRA antigen-specificity platform. Breadth was defined as the fraction of unique TCRs that were SARS-CoV-2-associated. Depth was defined as the fraction of total T cells that were SARS-CoV-2-associated. Using the MIRA data, every spike-specific TCR was mapped to the spike region that the TCR reacted to and assigned to either a CD4 or a CD8 class. Log10-transformed breadth and depth values were compared by one-way ANOVA with Sidak's multiple comparisons tests. This is the immuneACCESS table as TCRdb keeps it, with only in-frame sequences that have V and J called. A part of the clones is gone; compared with another copy, unresolved V genes explain less than half, and the rest is unexplained. V and J calls and clone size are given by that table; D and trimming were obtained from the DNA. For this sample the table gives tens of thousands of clones, of which about 80% were detected only once. In total, the top ten clones hold around 4.5% of the sample.

There are 13 amino acids in the CDR3, from cysteine to phenylalanine inclusive. CDR3 DNA only is kept here, 39 bases in frame from base 1. Sequences MNHNY (CDR1) and SVGAGI (CDR2) are obtained from the germline V gene (reference sequence). Between the V and J ends, shortened by 7 bases and 2 bases respectively, the junction contains 6 bases. The sequencing here drew on peripheral blood, taken 28 days after the second AZD1222 dose. The sequence links TRBV6-6 to TRBJ2-6; the D gene cannot be resolved reliably. This TCR was recovered from an adult who received the AZD1222 COVID-19 vaccine. The CDR3 loop reads CASNPTGANVLTF. The DNA sequence is TGTGCCAGCAACCCAACTGGGGCCAACGTCCTGACTTTC.